The T cell receptor (beta chain) described here comes from a study of shared clonotypes between healthy human individuals (TCRdb year 2020). Study-level background: Three men and two women, aged 18 to 49 years, made up the cohort. For each donor, three plates each were used for CD4 naive and CD4 memory, two plates were used for CD8 naive, and one plate was used for CD8 memory. Leukapheresis yielded between about 0.85 and 10 billion PBMCs per donor. Blood TCR repertoires of about five healthy adults were deeply sequenced to estimate repertoire size and the extent of clonotype sharing between individuals. Different laboratories and diverse techniques were used to prepare libraries and sequence TCR repertoires, to increase sequencing depth and limit assay-specific biases. The investigation overall reported the following: Pairwise subsampling led to the expectation that sequencing depth would affect the degree of clonotype sharing among donors. Because the study included only a small number of donors, the genetic and exposure-history diversity represented was limited. Even with the large sequencing depth, rarefaction of the sorted-subset datasets indicated that sequencing was incomplete. Naive subsets generally had larger estimated clonotype richness than memory subsets. Across a few donors, approximately 5% of naive CD4, roughly 3.5% of naive CD8, about 2% of memory CD4, and 0.3% to 0.45% of memory CD8 clonotypes were shared. Clonotypes shared by all four sorted-subset donors showed higher generation probabilities than non-shared clonotypes. Sampling was restricted to blood, and TCR repertoires in tissue are likely to differ from TCR repertoires in blood.

In the case of this clone: Which antigen it targets is not known. Base qualities were left out, and no much larger clone turns up one base away.

Donors were healthy HIV-negative adults with no recently reported acute infections or vaccinations. All donors were Caucasian adults living in Nashville, Tennessee, USA. Magnetic negative selection was used to enrich CD4+ T cells, after which naive cells were positively selected on CD45RA and the negative fraction became the memory subset. After blood collection by leukapheresis, PBMCs were isolated using Ficoll-Histopaque density gradient centrifugation and then cryopreserved in the vapor phase of liquid nitrogen. Analytical flow cytometry was used to check the purity and quantity of each magnetically sorted T cell population. Each sorted fraction had its genomic DNA isolated and then quantified by UV absorbance on a Nanodrop 2000c. CDR1 and CDR2 were assigned from the germline V gene as SGHRS and YFSETQ. The CDR3 covers 13 residues, taking in both the cysteine and the phenylalanine. Left in the record is the CDR3 DNA by itself, 39 bases read in frame from the first base. Clipping removes 4 bases from V and 11 bases from J, with 11 as the unmatched junction base count.

Using the deep immunoSEQ assay, TCR CDR3 regions were amplified from genomic DNA by multiplex PCR. For each cell subset, the extracted genomic DNA was distributed evenly across all wells of several immunoSEQ 96-well plates, and each plate served as one replicate. Each replicate PCR for sorted subsets received around 200 ng genomic DNA, equal to tens of thousands of T cell genomes. Purified libraries were quantified with a Qubit 3.0 fluorometer, sized on a Bioanalyzer 2100, and re-quantified with the KAPA Library Quantification kit. A separate single-read 150-cycle Illumina NextSeq 550 flow cell was used to sequence each immunoSEQ 96-well plate. The study's own analysis went as follows. Because the immunoSEQ output held only junctional sequences and lacked quality scores, the filtering could not match the filtering applied to full-length reads. Sequences were annotated with PyIR, a Python wrapper for IgBLAST v1.9, and V/J genes and CDR3 were assigned using IMGT germline references. Reads were removed for weak V/J assignments (E-value above 1e-6), missing CDR3, stop codons, out-of-frame junctions, or ambiguous translated residues. A V3J clonotype was defined by an identical inferred V gene, J gene, and CDR3 amino acid sequence. Percentage overlap between repertoires was calculated by dividing the number of shared unique clonotypes by the size of the smaller repertoire. Richness of each repertoire was evaluated using RTK rarefaction, the Chao1 estimator, and Recon v2.1 estimates of unobserved clonotypes. Generation probabilities for all TCRbeta clonotypes obtained by the gDNA method from a handful of donors were computed using OLGA. The clones in this table, taken by TCRdb from immuneACCESS, are in-frame only. Not every clone is retained; where verified, under half of the shortfall comes from an unresolved V gene, and the cause of the rest is unknown. The DNA was the basis for D and trimming; V, J and clone size are from that table. In this sample the table shows approximately 1,500,000 clones, around 97% of which occur a single time. The ten largest make up approximately 1.2% of the sample.

The rearranged segments are TRBV5-1 and TRBJ2-7; the junction holds 8 bases that match TRBD1. This TCR was recovered from a man aged 25 to 40 in good health. Sequenced input: naive CD4+ T cells sorted from blood. The meaning of the sample's cell subset or site label: CD45RA+ positively selected. The DNA sequence is TGCGCCAGCAGCGCCGGGACAGGTCGGAGGGAGTACTTC. Its translation reads: CASSAGTGRREYF.